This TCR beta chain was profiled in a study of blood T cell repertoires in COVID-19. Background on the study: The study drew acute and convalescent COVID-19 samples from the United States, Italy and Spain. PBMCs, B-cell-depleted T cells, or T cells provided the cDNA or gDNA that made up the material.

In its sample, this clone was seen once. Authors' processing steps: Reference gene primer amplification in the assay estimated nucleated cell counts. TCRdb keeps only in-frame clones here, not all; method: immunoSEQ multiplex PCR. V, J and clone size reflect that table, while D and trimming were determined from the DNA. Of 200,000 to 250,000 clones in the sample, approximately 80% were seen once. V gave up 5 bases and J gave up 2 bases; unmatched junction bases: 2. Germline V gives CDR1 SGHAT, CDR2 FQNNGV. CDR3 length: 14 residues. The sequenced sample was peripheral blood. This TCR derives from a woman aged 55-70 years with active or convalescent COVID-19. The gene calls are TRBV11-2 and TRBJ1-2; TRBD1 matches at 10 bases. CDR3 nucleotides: TGTGCCAGCAGCGAGGACAGGGGGAACTATGGCTACACCTTC. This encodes CASSEDRGNYGYTF.